This is a list of T cell receptor beta chains from one sample in a study of blood T cell repertoires in COVID-19. Data came from immunoSEQ multiplex PCR; TCRdb stores just in-frame clones and leaves some out. The sample carries some 66,000 clones, 90% to 95% recorded once. Sequenced input: peripheral blood. All receptors come from a human donor in a cohort sampled during active COVID-19. Both conserved end residues are part of each CDR3.

v_call: TRBV4-2; cdr3_aa: CASASSGTYNEQFF
v_call: TRBV7-2; cdr3_aa: CASSLLAGITDTQYF
v_call: TRBV21-1; cdr3_aa: CASSPEADRGLDGEQFF
v_call: TRBV7-2; cdr3_aa: CASNGGGQETQYF
v_call: TRBV9; cdr3_aa: CASSVGAASTGNTIYF
v_call: TRBV9; cdr3_aa: CASGIAGGPGPDTQYF
v_call: TRBV3-1/TRBV3-2; cdr3_aa: CASSRTSTDTQYF
v_call: TRBV30; cdr3_aa: CACGRAWGNQPQHF
v_call: TRBV11-2; cdr3_aa: CASSLVAGLAGRTDTQYF
v_call: TRBV11-2; cdr3_aa: CASSLNGPNTEAFF
v_call: TRBV4-3; cdr3_aa: CASRRTAQGLETQYF
v_call: TRBV6-1; cdr3_aa: CASSEKRPGTNAYNSPLHF
v_call: TRBV5-5; cdr3_aa: CASSLSGQGNSPLHF
v_call: TRBV12-5; cdr3_aa: CASGVGGLAEAFF
v_call: TRBV20-1; cdr3_aa: CSASLMLREQFF
v_call: TRBV3-1/TRBV3-2; cdr3_aa: CASSHYRGSNYGYTF
v_call: TRBV29-1; cdr3_aa: CSVRGQANQPQHF
v_call: TRBV6-5; cdr3_aa: CASSQQGAVSYTF
v_call: TRBV6-2/TRBV6-3; cdr3_aa: CASSDRQGVVGPQHF
v_call: TRBV7-9; cdr3_aa: CASSQAGKGVFGYTF
v_call: TRBV11-2; cdr3_aa: CASSLEGGLTSYEQYF
v_call: TRBV30; cdr3_aa: CALAGQGESPLHF
v_call: TRBV24-1; cdr3_aa: CATSDFRGEGNTEAFF
v_call: TRBV4-2; cdr3_aa: CASSQRSLERGGTGELFF
v_call: TRBV5-1; cdr3_aa: CASSWGRTGANYGYTF